These 24 T cell receptor beta chains came from one sample sequenced in a study of T cell changes during pregnancy in multiple sclerosis. Profiled with immunoSEQ multiplex PCR; TCRdb holds only in-frame clones, not every one. The sample has 60,000 to 65,000 clones, about 92% seen once; the top ten hold 2% to 2.5%. This material consisted of peripheral blood, taken in the first trimester of pregnancy. The receptor source for this set is a female donor with multiple sclerosis, enrolled in a pregnancy study.

J is TRBJ2-3 and V is TRBV28, with TRBD1 identical over 8 bases. Germline V gene lookup returns CDR1 MDHEN and CDR2 SYDVKM. With 6 bases clipped from V and 8 bases from J, the junction kept 16 bases outside the gene matches. This CDR3 spans 16 amino acids. The CDR3 here is CASSGTGQVSSGTQYF. The CDR3 coding sequence is TGTGCCAGCAGCGGAACGGGACAGGTCTCTTCAGGTACGCAGTATTTT.

Of note for this clone: Since no conserved phenylalanine or tryptophan closes the CDR3, a read error is the likely cause. The rearrangement links TRBV2 to TRBJ1-1; D is ambiguous. Trimming removed 6 bases from V and 5 bases from J, with 10 bases in between. This CDR3 region has 12 residues. Germline lookup yields CDR1 SNHLY and CDR2 FYNNEI. CDR3 in amino acids: CASSPYRTEAFS. CDR3 bases: TGTGCCAGCAGCCCGTACCGGACTGAAGCTTTCTCT.

The sample holds one count of this clone. This chain links TRBV19 with TRBJ2-4, with D possibly TRBD2 on 5 matching bases. Trimming took off 5 bases at V and 6 bases at J, with 20 bases between the two ends. The CDR3 covers 16 residues. Germline V gene data show CDR1 as LNHDA and CDR2 as SQIVND (reference sequence). CDR3 region: CASSPDSSTGRNIQYF. CDR3 sequence (DNA): TGTGCCAGTAGTCCAGACTCCTCTACTGGGAGAAACATTCAGTACTTC. The full variable domain, rest sourced from reference TRBV19 and TRBJ2-4, is DGGITQSPKYLFRKEGQNVTLSCEQNLNHDAMYWYRQDPGQGLRLIYYSQIVNDFQKGDIAEGYSVSREKKESFPLTVTSAQKNPTAFYLCASSPDSSTGRNIQYFGAGTRLSVL.

The V call is TRBV5-1, the J call TRBJ2-7; weak D call: TRBD2 (5 bases). The CDR3 length is 13 residues. CDR1 is SGHRS and CDR2 is YFSETQ in the germline V gene. The ends were cut back, 0 bases at V and 7 bases at J, with 11 bases in the middle. The CDR3 here is CASSLVFGEEQYF. CDR3 nucleotide sequence: TGCGCCAGCAGCTTGGTATTTGGGGAGGAGCAGTACTTC.

DNA for the CDR3: TGTGCCAGCAGCGCAAACAGGGGGCGCGCCTACGAGCAGTACTTC. This gives the protein CASSANRGRAYEQYF. V and J are TRBV11-2 and TRBJ2-7; TRBD1 matches at 9 bases. The CDR3 sequence is 15 residues long. The V gene end was trimmed by 5 bases and the J gene end by 2 bases; junction bases not matched to a gene: 7. Per germline, CDR1 SGHAT and CDR2 FQNNGV.

CDR3 DNA sequence: TGTGCCAGCAGCACAGTAGCGGGAGGGGCAGATACGCAGTATTTT. This sequence encodes CASSTVAGGADTQYF. The chain carries TRBV7-2 and TRBJ2-3; TRBD2 agrees at 11 bases. Germline CDR1 SGHTA, CDR2 FQGNSA. The CDR3 is made up of 15 amino acids. J lost 4 bases, V lost 5 bases, and 5 bases had no gene match.

This clone occurred once. The chain carries TRBV28 and TRBJ2-2; maybe TRBD1 (5 bases). Germline V gives CDR1 MDHEN, CDR2 SYDVKM. This CDR3 spans 14 amino acids. Trimming pared 11 bases from V and 2 bases from J, leaving 15 bases between. This CDR3 is CAATPRVNTGELFF. The CDR3 coding sequence is TGTGCCGCCACCCCCAGGGTCAACACCGGGGAGCTGTTTTTT.

The chain has TRBV5-1 and TRBJ2-5; 10 bases agree with TRBD2. The J segment lost 5 bases and the V segment lost 0 bases, leaving 7 bases of the junction unmatched. This CDR3 has 16 residues. CDR1 and CDR2 (germline): SGHRS, YFSETQ. The CDR3 DNA sequence: TGCGCCAGCAGCTTGGGTCGGCTAGCGGGAGCGGAGACCCAGTACTTC. Translated: CASSLGRLAGAETQYF.

This clone was observed a single time. The CDR3 sequence: CASSLVVSGRVNTEAFF. As DNA, the CDR3 is TGTGCCAGCAGCTTAGTCGTGTCGGGCAGGGTGAACACTGAAGCTTTCTTT. This chain joins TRBV7-6 and TRBJ1-1; D may be TRBD1 (5 bases). Trimming removed 1 base at V and 0 bases at J, with 15 bases between. The CDR3 is 17 amino acids. Germline V lookup: CDR1 SGHVS, CDR2 FNYEAQ.

The CDR3 region is CASSQGLGDSGNEQFF. The CDR3 region has the DNA TGCGCCAGCAGCCAAGGCTTAGGGGACTCAGGCAATGAGCAGTTCTTC. V is TRBV4-3 and J is TRBJ2-1; D is possibly TRBD2 (6 bases). Trimming took 1 base from V and 6 from J, leaving 16 bases between them. Germline lookup yields CDR1 LGHNA and CDR2 YSLEER. The CDR3 consists of 16 residues.

The chain couples TRBV7-9 to TRBJ2-1; TRBD2 is a possible D gene (5 bases). Trimming took off 5 bases at V and 5 bases at J, with 13 bases between the two ends. Germline V lookup: CDR1 SEHNR, CDR2 FQNEAQ (reference sequence). This CDR3 is built from 14 residues. The CDR3 bases are TGTGCCAGCAGCCTACGGGGTCTACACAATGAGCAGTTCTTC. Its translation: CASSLRGLHNEQFF.

The rearrangement joins TRBV11-1 to TRBJ2-1, with D uncertain. From germline, CDR1 is SGHAT and CDR2 FQDESV (reference sequence). V lost 2 bases, J lost 7 bases, and 12 bases lay in between. The CDR3 loop spans 14 amino acids. DNA of the CDR3: TGTGCCAGCAGCTTATCCCACCCGGTAAATGAGCAGTTCTTC. Translation: CASSLSHPVNEQFF.

This rearrangement joins TRBV14 to TRBJ1-1; D unclear. Germline CDR1 SGHDN, CDR2 FVKESK. The CDR3 sequence is 12 residues long. V shed 5 bases and J shed 4 bases, with 8 bases lying between them. CDR3 region: CASSFGFTEAFF. The CDR3 nucleotides are TGTGCCAGCAGCTTCGGGTTCACTGAAGCTTTCTTT.

The V call is TRBV13, the J call TRBJ2-7; 10 bases are shared with TRBD1. Losses at the gene ends were 5 bases for V and 4 bases for J; bases not matched to a gene: 5. CDR1 is PRHDT and CDR2 is FYEKMQ in the germline V gene (reference sequence). This CDR3 is built from 14 residues. In DNA form, the CDR3 reads TGTGCCAGCAGCCTCAGACAGGGGGCGTACGAGCAGTACTTC. Encoded protein: CASSLRQGAYEQYF.

The gene calls are TRBV11-3 and TRBJ2-2, with 12 bases identical to TRBD2. This CDR3 spans 19 amino acids. The V and J ends lost 1 base and 4 bases, in that order; junction bases with no gene match: 10. Looked up from germline, CDR1 is SGHNT and CDR2 is YENEEA. CDR3 sequence reads: CASSLVRSSGRAITGELFF. The DNA of the CDR3 is TGTGCCAGCAGCTTAGTAAGGTCTAGCGGGAGGGCCATCACCGGGGAGCTGTTTTTT.

The gene calls are TRBV11-2 and TRBJ2-1; D is possibly TRBD2 (5 bases). This CDR3 contains 12 residues. Trimming removed 4 bases at V and 10 bases at J, with 11 bases between. Germline-derived CDR1 and CDR2 are SGHAT and FQNNGV. CDR3 sequence (DNA): TGTGCCAGCAGCTGGGGAGACTACGAGCAGTTCTTC. This codes for CASSWGDYEQFF.

The V call is TRBV5-4, the J call TRBJ2-5, with D perhaps matching TRBD2 (6 bases). V lost 3 bases and J lost 1, with 13 bases in between. Per the germline V gene, CDR1 is SGHNT and CDR2 is YYREEE (reference sequence). The CDR3 loop spans 15 amino acids. The CDR3 nucleotides read TGTGCCAGCAGCTCGTTAACCGGGAGCCAAGAGACCCAGTACTTC. Amino acids: CASSSLTGSQETQYF.

The V and J genes are TRBV19 and TRBJ2-3; 11 bases align to TRBD1. CDR1 is LNHDA and CDR2 is SQIVND in the germline V gene (reference sequence). J gave up 8 bases and V 3 bases, and 7 bases lay outside the gene matches. The CDR3 has 15 residues. The CDR3 protein is CASSIPGQGGGTQYF. CDR3 coding DNA: TGTGCCAGTAGTATCCCGGGACAGGGGGGAGGTACGCAGTATTTT.

The rearrangement joins TRBV7-2 to TRBJ1-4; 10 bases are a match to TRBD1. CDR3 size: 15 residues. After removal of 3 bases from V and 7 bases from J, the junction contained 5 bases not matched to a gene. Germline V lookup: CDR1 SGHTA, CDR2 FQGNSA. This CDR3 reads CASSFLDRGSEKLFF. The CDR3 DNA reads TGTGCCAGCAGCTTCCTGGACAGGGGGAGTGAAAAACTGTTTTTT.

CDR3 protein: CASSLEQGQGQPQHF. The DNA of the CDR3 is TGTGCCAGCAGCTTGGAACAGGGGCAAGGTCAGCCCCAGCATTTT. The chain couples TRBV5-5 to TRBJ1-5, with 7 bases matching TRBD1. CDR1 is SGHKS and CDR2 is YYEKEE in the germline V gene (reference sequence). J gave up 6 bases and V 0 bases, and 6 bases lay outside the gene matches. The CDR3 spans 15 residues.

The chain links TRBV5-8 to TRBJ2-7; no clear D gene. V was shortened by 5 bases and J by 2 bases, with 17 bases between the two germline ends. The CDR3 is made up of 15 amino acids. Germline V gene sequence: CDR1 SGHTS, CDR2 YDEGEE. CDR3 DNA sequence: TGTGCCAGCAGGTTTAGACTTCTTACTACCTACGAGCAGTACTTC. This encodes CASRFRLLTTYEQYF.

This chain connects TRBV5-4 to TRBJ1-2; perhaps TRBD1 as D (6 bases). Trimming stripped 4 bases from V and 8 bases from J, with 15 bases between. Germline CDR1 and CDR2: SGHNT and YYREEE (reference sequence). The CDR3 totals 13 residues. CDR3 sequence (DNA): TGTGCCAGCAGCAGGGGGGGGAGAAGGGGCTACACCTTC. This gives the protein CASSRGGRRGYTF.

V gene TRBV9 combines with J gene TRBJ1-1; D remains unclear. V lost 0 bases to trimming and J lost 3 bases, with 15 bases between them. CDR1 and CDR2 from the germline V gene are SGDLS and YYNGEE. The CDR3 sequence is 16 residues long. The CDR3 loop reads CASSVGSIPRDTEAFF. CDR3 nucleotides: TGTGCCAGCAGCGTAGGTTCGATTCCCCGGGACACTGAAGCTTTCTTT.

The rearrangement links TRBV6-1 to TRBJ2-1; TRBD1 matches 7 bases. Germline lookup yields CDR1 MNHNS and CDR2 SASEGT. Trimming removed 6 bases from V and 4 bases from J; junction bases left unmatched: 9. The CDR3 runs to 15 residues. The chain's CDR3 is CASRNAGTVYNEQFF. The CDR3, as DNA: TGTGCCAGCAGAAATGCCGGGACAGTATACAATGAGCAGTTCTTC.